This is a list of T cell receptor beta chains from one sample in a study of Tregs in tolerant kidney transplant recipients. Sequenced by immunoSEQ multiplex PCR; TCRdb stores in-frame clones only, minus some. The sample includes roughly 250,000 clones, roughly 84% of them seen just once. The sequenced sample consisted of CD4+ T cells from blood. The origin of the receptors is a human donor in good health. CDR3s include the opening cysteine and the closing phenylalanine or tryptophan. The D gene is left open where the match is weak. Only part of the rows carry a size: once, few, many, or a class if the clone is expanded.

clone_size	v_call	d_call	j_call	cdr3_aa	cdr3_nt
NA	TRBV29-1	NA	TRBJ2-1	CSVGPGGHYNEQFF	TGCAGCGTGGGGCCAGGGGGGCACTACAATGAGCAGTTCTTC
NA	TRBV5-1	NA	TRBJ2-2	CASNDRTNTGELFF	TGCGCCAGCAACGACAGGACCAACACCGGGGAGCTGTTTTTT
NA	TRBV12-5	NA	TRBJ2-1	CASGLTGAYNEQFF	TGTGCTAGTGGTTTGACAGGAGCCTACAATGAGCAGTTCTTC
few	TRBV6-5	NA	TRBJ1-2	CASSYPQGSGYTF	TGTGCCAGCAGTTACCCACAGGGAAGCGGCTACACCTTC
few	TRBV5-8	NA	TRBJ2-6	CASVSRSTQSRANVLTF	TGTGCCAGCGTGAGTCGTTCCACACAAAGTCGGGCCAACGTCCTGACTTTC
NA	TRBV10-3	TRBD1	TRBJ1-5	CAISRGQGKDQPQHF	TGTGCCATCAGTAGGGGACAGGGGAAGGATCAGCCCCAGCATTTT
few	TRBV19	NA	TRBJ1-2	CASSLETLGYGYTF	TGTGCCAGTAGTTTGGAGACTCTCGGCTATGGCTACACCTTC
NA	TRBV4-1	TRBD1	TRBJ1-1	CASSRRPQGIGNTEAFF	TGCGCCAGCAGCCGGAGACCACAGGGGATTGGGAACACTGAAGCTTTCTTT
NA	TRBV4-1	TRBD2	TRBJ2-1	CASSQGLAGTGEQFF	TGCGCCAGCAGCCAAGGACTAGCGGGAACTGGTGAGCAGTTCTTC
few	TRBV18	NA	TRBJ2-7	CASSPPAGNYEQYF	TGTGCCAGCTCACCACCGGCTGGAAATTACGAGCAGTACTTC
NA	TRBV30	NA	TRBJ2-6	CAWSPFISGANVLTF	TGTGCCTGGAGCCCCTTCATCTCTGGGGCCAACGTCCTGACTTTC
once	TRBV7-9	NA	TRBJ1-5	CASSFQGDNQPQHF	TGTGCCAGCAGCTTTCAGGGTGACAATCAGCCCCAGCATTTT
NA	TRBV29-1	NA	TRBJ2-7	CSAIWRVEQYF	TGCAGCGCCATATGGCGGGTAGAGCAGTACTTC
NA	TRBV19	NA	TRBJ2-7	CASSRDTWPYEQYF	TGTGCCAGTAGCCGGGACACTTGGCCCTACGAGCAGTACTTC
NA	TRBV12-5	NA	TRBJ2-2	CASGFSSGHTGELFF	TGTGCTAGTGGTTTTTCTTCGGGGCACACCGGGGAGCTGTTTTTT
NA	TRBV4-2	TRBD2	TRBJ2-1	CASSQEPSGSSYNEQFF	TGTGCCAGCAGCCAAGAGCCCAGCGGGAGCTCCTACAATGAGCAGTTCTTC
few	TRBV12-5	NA	TRBJ1-1	CASAGREANTEAFF	TGTGCTAGTGCCGGCAGGGAGGCGAACACTGAAGCTTTCTTT
NA	TRBV5-1	NA	TRBJ2-1	CASSTTDSEQFF	TGCGCCAGCAGCACTACAGATAGTGAGCAGTTCTTC
NA	TRBV5-1	NA	TRBJ2-2	CASSLEGGEVGELFF	TGCGCCAGCAGCTTGGAAGGGGGAGAGGTAGGGGAGCTGTTTTTT
NA	TRBV5-1	TRBD1	TRBJ1-2	CASRLTGGTFGYTF	TGCGCCAGCAGATTGACAGGGGGCACGTTTGGCTACACCTTC
NA	TRBV28	TRBD1	TRBJ1-4	CATGGTATNEKLFF	TGTGCAACCGGCGGGACAGCAACTAATGAAAAACTGTTTTTT
NA	TRBV5-4	TRBD1	TRBJ1-2	CASSLLDTQGKGGYTF	TGTGCCAGCAGCTTGTTGGATACACAGGGGAAGGGTGGCTACACCTTC
NA	TRBV6-5	NA	TRBJ1-1	CASRSQKGRNTEAFF	TGTGCCAGCAGGAGCCAGAAAGGGCGGAACACTGAAGCTTTCTTT
NA	TRBV28	NA	TRBJ2-2	CATRGWVDGELFF	TGTGCCACCCGAGGGTGGGTTGACGGGGAGCTGTTTTTT
few	TRBV7-6	TRBD1	TRBJ1-4	CASSSERTGSEKLFF	TGTGCCAGCAGCTCCGAACGGACAGGGAGTGAAAAACTGTTTTTT
NA	TRBV5-6	NA	TRBJ1-1	CASSPVVGAVTEAFF	TGTGCCAGCAGCCCGGTCGTAGGGGCAGTCACTGAAGCTTTCTTT
NA	TRBV11-2	TRBD2	TRBJ2-3	CASSLGGSGWADTQYF	TGTGCCAGCAGCTTAGGGGGTAGCGGGTGGGCAGATACGCAGTATTTT
NA	TRBV5-1	TRBD1	TRBJ2-1	CASSAGTGVQAEQFF	TGCGCCAGCAGCGCCGGGACAGGGGTTCAAGCTGAGCAGTTCTTC
NA	TRBV6-1	NA	TRBJ1-3	CASTGAGHSGNTIYF	TGTGCCAGCACCGGAGCGGGCCACTCTGGAAACACCATATATTTT
NA	TRBV7-9	NA	TRBJ2-5	CAGGAAYGTDQETQYF	TGTGCAGGGGGGGCAGCTTACGGGACGGATCAAGAGACCCAGTACTTC
NA	TRBV4-1	NA	TRBJ1-2	CASSPQGGGNRGYTF	TGCGCCAGCAGCCCCCAGGGAGGGGGTAACCGTGGCTACACCTTC